Listed below are T cell receptor beta chains from one sample, sequenced in a study of shared clonotypes between healthy human individuals. Clones were sequenced by immunoSEQ multiplex PCR, and TCRdb holds only the in-frame ones, with some missing. Of 2.3 million or so clones in the sample, over 85% were seen once. Sequenced sample: naive CD4+ T cells from PBMCs. These receptors came from a man between 18 and 35 years old in good health. Some clones in this sample may be carry-over from other donors' samples. CDR3s include the opening cysteine and the closing phenylalanine or tryptophan. D genes are given only for firm matches. Clone size is shown for a subset of rows, as once, few, many or a class of expanded clone.

j_call: TRBJ2-1
cdr3_length: 15
v_call: TRBV14
clone_size: once
d_call: .
cdr3_nt: TGTGCCAGCAGGGCCGGGACAACTTCCTACAATGAGCAGTTCTTC
cdr3_aa: CASRAGTTSYNEQFF

j_call: TRBJ2-5
cdr3_length: 16
v_call: TRBV4-3
clone_size: .
d_call: TRBD1
cdr3_nt: TGCGCCAGCAGCCCGATGGGACAGGGAAAGTTAGAGACCCAGTACTTC
cdr3_aa: CASSPMGQGKLETQYF

j_call: TRBJ2-7
cdr3_length: 14
v_call: TRBV5-1
clone_size: .
d_call: .
cdr3_nt: TGCGCCAGCAGCTTGCAGATCCAGTCCTACGAGCAGTACTTC
cdr3_aa: CASSLQIQSYEQYF

j_call: TRBJ2-7
cdr3_length: 16
v_call: TRBV13
clone_size: .
d_call: TRBD2
cdr3_nt: TGTGCCAGCAGTCTGATCGGCGGGAGCCCCCCCTACGAGCAGTACTTC
cdr3_aa: CASSLIGGSPPYEQYF

j_call: TRBJ2-7
cdr3_length: 15
v_call: TRBV5-4
clone_size: .
d_call: .
cdr3_nt: TGTGCCAGCAGCTTGGGGACCTTGAGCTCCTACGAGCAGTACTTC
cdr3_aa: CASSLGTLSSYEQYF

j_call: TRBJ1-1
cdr3_length: 13
v_call: TRBV5-4
clone_size: .
d_call: .
cdr3_nt: TGTGCCAGCAACGCTGGGGCAGTCACTGAAGCTTTCTTT
cdr3_aa: CASNAGAVTEAFF

j_call: TRBJ2-5
cdr3_length: 12
v_call: TRBV29-1
clone_size: once
d_call: TRBD2
cdr3_nt: TGCAGCGTTCTGGGGGGGAGGCCCCCGAAGAACTTC
cdr3_aa: CSVLGGRPPKNF

j_call: TRBJ2-1
cdr3_length: 14
v_call: TRBV5-1
clone_size: .
d_call: TRBD1
cdr3_nt: TGCGCCAGCAGGTGGGGACAGGGGTTCGATGAGCAGTTCTTC
cdr3_aa: CASRWGQGFDEQFF

j_call: TRBJ2-1
cdr3_length: 17
v_call: TRBV27
clone_size: once
d_call: .
cdr3_nt: TGTGCCAGCAGTTTCCCCGTGGGTCGAGGGTCCTACAATGAGCAGTTCTTC
cdr3_aa: CASSFPVGRGSYNEQFF

j_call: TRBJ1-3
cdr3_length: 13
v_call: TRBV7-2
clone_size: .
d_call: TRBD1
cdr3_nt: TGTGCCAGCAGCTTAACAGGGGTAGACACCATATATTTT
cdr3_aa: CASSLTGVDTIYF

j_call: TRBJ1-6
cdr3_length: 13
v_call: TRBV6-4
clone_size: .
d_call: .
cdr3_nt: TGTGCCAGCAGTGGTACGTATAATTCACCCCTCCACTTT
cdr3_aa: CASSGTYNSPLHF

j_call: TRBJ2-1
cdr3_length: 15
v_call: TRBV11-2
clone_size: .
d_call: TRBD2
cdr3_nt: TGTGCCAGCAGCGTGACTAGCGGGAAGCTCGATGAGCAGTTCTTC
cdr3_aa: CASSVTSGKLDEQFF

j_call: TRBJ1-1
cdr3_length: 13
v_call: TRBV29-1
clone_size: .
d_call: .
cdr3_nt: TGCAGCGTTGAAGGGACACCCAACACTGAAGCTTTCTTT
cdr3_aa: CSVEGTPNTEAFF

j_call: TRBJ2-3
cdr3_length: 15
v_call: TRBV6-6
clone_size: .
d_call: .
cdr3_nt: TGTGCCAGCAGTTTCCGGGGCCTGAGCACAGATACGCAGTATTTT
cdr3_aa: CASSFRGLSTDTQYF

j_call: TRBJ2-7
cdr3_length: 15
v_call: TRBV6-5
clone_size: few
d_call: TRBD1
cdr3_nt: TGTGCCAGCACACGGGACAGGTTAAGCTCCTACGAGCAGTACTTC
cdr3_aa: CASTRDRLSSYEQYF

j_call: TRBJ2-5
cdr3_length: 16
v_call: TRBV9
clone_size: .
d_call: TRBD2
cdr3_nt: TGTGCCAGCAGTCTGACTAGCGGGAGTGGATGGGAGACCCAGTACTTC
cdr3_aa: CASSLTSGSGWETQYF

j_call: TRBJ1-3
cdr3_length: 14
v_call: TRBV7-9
clone_size: .
d_call: .
cdr3_nt: TGTGCCAGCAGGGAAGGCGTCTCTGGAAACACCATATATTTT
cdr3_aa: CASREGVSGNTIYF

j_call: TRBJ2-1
cdr3_length: 15
v_call: TRBV7-8
clone_size: .
d_call: .
cdr3_nt: TGTGCCAGCAGCTTCGACGAGTTTTCCTACAATGAGCAGTTCTTC
cdr3_aa: CASSFDEFSYNEQFF

j_call: TRBJ2-7
cdr3_length: 15
v_call: TRBV7-8
clone_size: .
d_call: TRBD2
cdr3_nt: TGTGCCAGCAGCTTAGAGGCGGGAGGGCCCTACGAGCAGTACTTC
cdr3_aa: CASSLEAGGPYEQYF

j_call: TRBJ1-1
cdr3_length: 13
v_call: TRBV18
clone_size: few
d_call: .
cdr3_nt: TGTGCCAGCTCAGAATTGTCCAACACTGAAGCTTTCTTT
cdr3_aa: CASSELSNTEAFF

j_call: TRBJ2-5
cdr3_length: 16
v_call: TRBV25-1
clone_size: .
d_call: TRBD2
cdr3_nt: TGTGCCAGCAGCCGCTCAGGACTAGCGGGGGAAGAGACCCAGTACTTC
cdr3_aa: CASSRSGLAGEETQYF

j_call: TRBJ2-4
cdr3_length: 19
v_call: TRBV5-4
clone_size: .
d_call: TRBD2
cdr3_nt: TGTGCCAGCAGCTTGGCAGGGACTAGCGGGGCCCTAGCCAAAAACATTCAGTACTTC
cdr3_aa: CASSLAGTSGALAKNIQYF

j_call: TRBJ2-1
cdr3_length: 17
v_call: TRBV6-1
clone_size: .
d_call: .
cdr3_nt: TGTGCCAGCAGTGAAGCGGAAGGGGGGGGCGCCTACAATGAGCAGTTCTTC
cdr3_aa: CASSEAEGGGAYNEQFF

j_call: TRBJ2-2
cdr3_length: 17
v_call: TRBV5-1
clone_size: .
d_call: TRBD1
cdr3_nt: TGCGCCAGCAGCTTGGGTCCCGGGACAGGGGGCACCGGGGAGCTGTTTTTT
cdr3_aa: CASSLGPGTGGTGELFF

j_call: TRBJ1-3
cdr3_length: 16
v_call: TRBV5-5
clone_size: .
d_call: TRBD1
cdr3_nt: TGTGCCAGCAGCTTACCCCAGGGGGCGGGCGGAAACACCATATATTTT
cdr3_aa: CASSLPQGAGGNTIYF

j_call: TRBJ2-7
cdr3_length: 16
v_call: TRBV18
clone_size: .
d_call: .
cdr3_nt: TGTGCCAGCTCACCCCTAGGAGCGGGTGGGGGCACCGAGCAGTACTTC
cdr3_aa: CASSPLGAGGGTEQYF

j_call: TRBJ2-7
cdr3_length: 14
v_call: TRBV28
clone_size: .
d_call: TRBD1
cdr3_nt: TGTGCCAGCAGAGGACAGGGTGGTTCGTACGAGCAGTACTTC
cdr3_aa: CASRGQGGSYEQYF

j_call: TRBJ2-5
cdr3_length: 20
v_call: TRBV5-1
clone_size: .
d_call: .
cdr3_nt: TGCGCCAGCAGCTCAACGAAACTCTCAGGGGTGGGGTCCTACCAAGAGACCCAGTACTTC
cdr3_aa: CASSSTKLSGVGSYQETQYF

j_call: TRBJ1-2
cdr3_length: 11
v_call: TRBV29-1
clone_size: once
d_call: .
cdr3_nt: TGCAGCGGAACGGAGAACTATGGCTACACCTTC
cdr3_aa: CSGTENYGYTF

j_call: TRBJ1-5
cdr3_length: 14
v_call: TRBV28
clone_size: .
d_call: .
cdr3_nt: TGTGCCACCCGAGGGGAAGGGGGCAATCAGCCCCAGCATTTT
cdr3_aa: CATRGEGGNQPQHF

j_call: TRBJ2-7
cdr3_length: 15
v_call: TRBV7-2
clone_size: .
d_call: .
cdr3_nt: TGTGCCAGCAGGCAGGGGGGAAGGAGCTCCTACGAGCAGTACTTC
cdr3_aa: CASRQGGRSSYEQYF

j_call: TRBJ1-1
cdr3_length: 13
v_call: TRBV28
clone_size: once
d_call: .
cdr3_nt: TGTGCCAGCAGCCGTCGCGGGGGCACTGAAGCTTTCTTT
cdr3_aa: CASSRRGGTEAFF

j_call: TRBJ1-2
cdr3_length: 15
v_call: TRBV7-2
clone_size: .
d_call: .
cdr3_nt: TGTGCCAGCAGCTTAAGAACAGCCCATGTGGGGGGCTACACCTTC
cdr3_aa: CASSLRTAHVGGYTF

j_call: TRBJ2-1
cdr3_length: 14
v_call: TRBV7-3
clone_size: few
d_call: TRBD2
cdr3_nt: TGTGCCAGCAGCCGGACTAGCGGTTACAATGAGCAGTTCTTC
cdr3_aa: CASSRTSGYNEQFF

j_call: TRBJ1-2
cdr3_length: 14
v_call: TRBV2
clone_size: .
d_call: .
cdr3_nt: TGTGCCAGCAGCCAAAGCGGGGTCAACTATGGCTACACCTTC
cdr3_aa: CASSQSGVNYGYTF

j_call: TRBJ2-7
cdr3_length: 14
v_call: TRBV6-1
clone_size: .
d_call: .
cdr3_nt: TGTGCCAGCAGTGGGGGTCGTATTGCCTACGAGCAGTACTTC
cdr3_aa: CASSGGRIAYEQYF